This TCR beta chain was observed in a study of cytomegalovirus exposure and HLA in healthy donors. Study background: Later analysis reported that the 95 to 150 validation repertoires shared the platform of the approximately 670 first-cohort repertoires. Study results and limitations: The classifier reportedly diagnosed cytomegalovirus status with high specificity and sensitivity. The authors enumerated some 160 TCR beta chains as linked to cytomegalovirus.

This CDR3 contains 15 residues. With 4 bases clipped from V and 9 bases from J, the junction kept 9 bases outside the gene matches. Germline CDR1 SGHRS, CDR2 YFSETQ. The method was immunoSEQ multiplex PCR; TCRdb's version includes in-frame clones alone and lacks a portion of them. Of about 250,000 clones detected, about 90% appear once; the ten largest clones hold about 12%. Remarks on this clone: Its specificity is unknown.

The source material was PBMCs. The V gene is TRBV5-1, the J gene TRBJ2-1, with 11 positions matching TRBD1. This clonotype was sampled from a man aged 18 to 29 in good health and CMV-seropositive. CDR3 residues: CASSTGQGAKSEQFF. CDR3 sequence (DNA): TGCGCCAGCAGCACCGGACAGGGGGCTAAGAGTGAGCAGTTCTTC.